Below are 3 T cell receptor beta chains sequenced from a single sample in a study of technical replicates of blood from a few donors. Profiling relied on immunoSEQ multiplex PCR, and the TCRdb table lists in-frame clones only, not all of them. The sample yields about 88,000 clones, 85% to 95% seen once. The sample consisted of T cells isolated from PBMCs. The origin of the receptors is a human donor in good health.

The gene calls are TRBV29-1 and TRBJ1-1; 9 nucleotides match TRBD1. Germline V gene lookup returns CDR1 SQVTM and CDR2 ANQGSEA. The CDR3 totals 13 residues. The V and J ends lost 7 bases and 4 bases, in that order; junction bases with no gene match: 7. The CDR3, as DNA: TGCAGCGCTGGACAGGGGACCAGCACTGAAGCTTTCTTT. It specifies CSAGQGTSTEAFF.

The CDR3 loop reads CASSLSGVTYNEQFF. CDR3 nucleotide sequence: TGTGCCAGCAGCCTGAGCGGAGTCACCTACAATGAGCAGTTCTTC. The chain joins TRBV7-9 to TRBJ2-1; maybe TRBD2 (5 bases). The germline CDR1 and CDR2 sequences are SEHNR and FQNEAQ (reference sequence). The CDR3 has 15 amino acids. The V and J ends lost 5 bases and 2 bases respectively, with 13 bases between them.

This chain links TRBV29-1 with TRBJ2-2, with TRBD2 as a possible D gene (5 bases). This CDR3 is 14 amino acids long. Germline CDR1 is SQVTM and CDR2 is ANQGSEA. The V and J ends lost 4 bases and 4 bases respectively, with 13 bases between them. CDR3 sequence (DNA): TGCAGCGTTGGATTTTCACTAGTCACCGGGGAGCTGTTTTTT. Protein product: CSVGFSLVTGELFF.